Below are 9 T cell receptor beta chains sequenced from a single sample in a study of blood T cell repertoires in COVID-19. Data came from immunoSEQ multiplex PCR; TCRdb stores just in-frame clones and leaves some out. The sample contains 45,000 or so clones, around nine tenths of which appear only once. Sequencing was done on a sample of peripheral blood. These receptor sequences come from a human donor in a cohort sampled during active COVID-19.

The chain couples TRBV2 to TRBJ2-7, with D possibly being TRBD2 (6 bases). V was trimmed by 3 bases and J by 2 bases, leaving 11 bases between them. The CDR3 sequence is 14 residues long. Per the germline V gene, CDR1 is SNHLY and CDR2 is FYNNEI. The CDR3 DNA sequence: TGTGCCAGCAGTGAGGGGCGGGGAACCTACGAGCAGTACTTC. As protein: CASSEGRGTYEQYF.

The chain carries TRBV30 and TRBJ1-5, with a tentative D call TRBD1 (6 bases). The CDR3 runs 13 residues. V lost 0 bases and J lost 6, with 9 bases in between. Germline V lookup: CDR1 GTSNPN, CDR2 SVGIG (reference sequence). The CDR3 is CAWSVQGGQPQHF. As DNA, the CDR3 is TGTGCCTGGAGTGTACAAGGGGGTCAGCCCCAGCATTTT.

The chain recombines TRBV6-5 with TRBJ2-7, with D possibly being TRBD2 (6 bases). CDR3 length: 15 residues. CDR1 is MNHEY and CDR2 is SVGAGI in the germline V gene. The V and J ends lost 0 bases and 3 bases respectively, with 12 bases between them. The CDR3 bases are TGTGCCAGCAGTTACTCGACCGGGGGAAGCTACGAGCAGTACTTC. It is translated as CASSYSTGGSYEQYF.

This clone was picked up one time. CDR3 nucleotides: TGTGCCAGCAGCTTGGGGGGCTACAATGAGCAGTTCTTC. Its translation: CASSLGGYNEQFF. V is TRBV11-2 and J is TRBJ2-1; maybe TRBD2 (6 bases). V was trimmed by 3 bases and J by 3 bases, leaving 6 bases between them. This CDR3 region has 13 residues. The germline gives CDR1 SGHAT, CDR2 FQNNGV.

This rearrangement joins TRBV6-1 to TRBJ1-5; possible D gene TRBD1, 6 bases. The CDR3 has 17 amino acids. V was shortened by 0 bases and J by 1 base, with 13 bases between the two germline ends. From germline, CDR1 is MNHNS and CDR2 SASEGT. DNA for the CDR3: TGTGCCAGCAGTGAAGCGGGAGGGGGGGGGAGCAATCAGCCCCAGCATTTT. This sequence encodes CASSEAGGGGSNQPQHF.

This chain uses TRBV7-9 with TRBJ2-1; D not resolved. V lost 5 bases and J lost 5, with 19 bases in between. CDR1 SEHNR and CDR2 FQNEAQ come from the germline V gene (reference sequence). The CDR3 length is 16 residues. The CDR3: CASSLPPGVRHNEQFF. The DNA for the CDR3 is TGTGCCAGCAGCCTCCCCCCGGGTGTCCGGCACAATGAGCAGTTCTTC.

This chain joins TRBV5-1 and TRBJ1-2; D is unclear. The CDR3 spans 14 residues. CDR1 SGHRS and CDR2 YFSETQ come from the germline V gene. The ends were cut back, 4 bases at V and 3 bases at J, with 13 bases in the middle. CDR3 nucleotide sequence: TGCGCCAGCAGCCCTGATCGGACTGACTATGGCTACACCTTC. Translated: CASSPDRTDYGYTF.

The chain uses TRBV29-1 and TRBJ1-5; 7 bases are a match to TRBD1. CDR1 and CDR2 (germline): SQVTM, ANQGSEA. V trimming: 6 bases; J trimming: 4 bases; junction bases outside the gene matches: 6. There are 13 residues in the CDR3. This CDR3 reads CSVVTGTNQPQHF. CDR3 sequence (DNA): TGCAGCGTCGTGACAGGGACAAATCAGCCCCAGCATTTT.

This chain joins TRBV18 and TRBJ2-1, with TRBD2 identical over 10 bases. V was pared by 4 bases and J by 6 bases, with 3 bases of the junction left unmatched. Germline V gene data show CDR1 as KGHSH and CDR2 as LQKENI. This CDR3 has 14 residues. The CDR3 nucleotides are TGTGCCAGCTCACTAGCGGGGGGCGCCAATGAGCAGTTCTTC. Translation gives CASSLAGGANEQFF.